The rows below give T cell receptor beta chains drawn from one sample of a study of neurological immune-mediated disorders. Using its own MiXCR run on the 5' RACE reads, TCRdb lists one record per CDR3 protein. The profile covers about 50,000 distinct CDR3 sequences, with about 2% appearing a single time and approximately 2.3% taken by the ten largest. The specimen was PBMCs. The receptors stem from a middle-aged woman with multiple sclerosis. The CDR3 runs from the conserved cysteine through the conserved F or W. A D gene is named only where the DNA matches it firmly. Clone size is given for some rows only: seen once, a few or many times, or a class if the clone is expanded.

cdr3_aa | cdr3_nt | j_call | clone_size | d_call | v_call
CASSSTGGPGYGYTF | TGTGCCAGCTCATCTACAGGGGGCCCTGGCTATGGCTACACCTTC | TRBJ1-2 | many | TRBD1 | TRBV18
CATSTARMNTEAFF | TGTGCCACCAGCACCGCCCGCATGAACACTGAAGCTTTCTTT | TRBJ1-1 | many | . | TRBV15
CASRFSDLRDTEAFF | TGTGCCAGCAGATTCTCGGACCTTCGGGACACTGAAGCTTTCTTT | TRBJ1-1 | many | . | TRBV3-1
CASSPNLASGETQYF | TGCGCCAGCAGCCCAAATCTAGCGTCGGGAGAGACCCAGTACTTC | TRBJ2-5 | many | . | TRBV5-1
CASSLGAASYEQYF | TGCGCCAGCAGCTTGGGGGCAGCCTCCTACGAGCAGTACTTC | TRBJ2-7 | many | . | TRBV5-1
CANSKWSAGNEQYF | TGCGCCAACAGCAAATGGAGCGCGGGTAACGAGCAGTACTTC | TRBJ2-7 | . | . | TRBV5-1
CATTEQGVKAGELFF | TGTGCCACCACCGAACAGGGGGTGAAAGCCGGGGAGCTGTTTTTT | TRBJ2-2 | . | TRBD1 | TRBV10-3
CSVDGHNEQFF | TGCAGCGTTGACGGGCACAATGAGCAGTTCTTC | TRBJ2-1 | many | . | TRBV29-1
CASSEMLWQPQHF | TGTGCCAGCAGTGAAATGTTATGGCAGCCCCAGCATTTT | TRBJ1-5 | few | . | TRBV6-1
CASSLMTGDGNIQYF | TGCGCCAGCAGCTTGATGACAGGGGATGGGAACATTCAGTACTTC | TRBJ2-4 | many | TRBD1 | TRBV5-1
CASSPGLLETQYF | TGTGCCAGCAGCCCGGGGCTGTTGGAGACCCAGTACTTC | TRBJ2-5 | many | . | TRBV7-9
CASSLSETGGYTF | TGTGCCAGCAGTTTATCGGAGACGGGCGGCTACACCTTC | TRBJ1-2 | many | . | TRBV27
CSAKKGNEKLFF | TGCAGCGCGAAGAAGGGTAATGAAAAACTGTTTTTT | TRBJ1-4 | many | . | TRBV29-1
CASSPGAGYGYTF | TGTGCCAGCAGCCCCGGGGCTGGGTATGGCTACACCTTC | TRBJ1-2 | many | . | TRBV27
CASSLQGDGNTEAFF | TGCGCCAGCAGCTTACAGGGAGATGGGAACACTGAAGCTTTCTTT | TRBJ1-1 | many | . | TRBV5-1
CASSRGDSQIQPQHF | TGTGCCAGCAGTAGGGGGGACAGCCAGATACAGCCCCAGCATTTT | TRBJ1-5 | many | TRBD1 | TRBV12-3/TRBV12-4
CASSPSWGGTEAFF | TGTGCCAGCAGCCCGTCGTGGGGTGGCACTGAAGCTTTCTTT | TRBJ1-1 | many | . | TRBV3-1
CASSPGQGYGYTF | TGCGCCAGCAGCCCCGGACAGGGCTATGGCTACACCTTC | TRBJ1-2 | many | TRBD1 | TRBV10-1
CASSHEGGRQPQHF | TGTGCCAGCAGCCACGAGGGTGGCCGGCAGCCCCAGCATTTT | TRBJ1-5 | many | . | TRBV16
CASSGTGINQPQHF | TGTGCCAGCTCCGGGACAGGTATTAATCAGCCCCAGCATTTT | TRBJ1-5 | many | TRBD1 | TRBV2
CSARSLAGGKDEQFF | TGCAGTGCTAGAAGCCTAGCGGGGGGTAAGGATGAGCAGTTCTTC | TRBJ2-1 | many | TRBD2 | TRBV20-1
CASSLDQGRDTQYF | TGTGCCAGCAGCTTAGATCAAGGGCGAGATACGCAGTATTTT | TRBJ2-3 | many | . | TRBV11-3
CASRSGGGAYEQFF | TGTGCCAGCAGGAGCGGGGGGGGGGCCTATGAGCAGTTCTTC | TRBJ2-1 | many | TRBD2 | TRBV2
CASSQVEEQFF | TGTGCCAGCAGCCAAGTTGAGGAGCAGTTCTTC | TRBJ2-1 | many | . | TRBV3-1
CASTIGGLVDNEQFF | TGTGCCAGCACCATAGGAGGGCTGGTTGACAATGAGCAGTTCTTC | TRBJ2-1 | many | . | TRBV2
CASRTGTGEEEQYF | TGTGCCAGCAGGACCGGGACAGGGGAGGAGGAGCAGTACTTC | TRBJ2-7 | many | TRBD1 | TRBV5-6
CASSLQGFYEQYF | TGCGCCAGCAGCTTACAGGGCTTCTACGAGCAGTACTTC | TRBJ2-7 | many | . | TRBV5-1
CASSRETGGSKLFF | TGTGCCAGCAGTCGGGAGACAGGGGGCTCGAAACTGTTTTTT | TRBJ1-4 | many | TRBD1 | TRBV4-2
CSPTSGGAADTQYF | TGCAGCCCAACGAGCGGGGGGGCGGCAGATACGCAGTATTTT | TRBJ2-3 | many | TRBD2 | TRBV20-1
CASFPTRGATDTQYF | TGCGCCAGCTTCCCCACTCGGGGGGCCACAGATACGCAGTATTTT | TRBJ2-3 | many | . | TRBV5-1
CASSSDGSSYNEQFF | TGTGCCAGCAGCTCGGACGGGAGCTCCTACAATGAGCAGTTCTTC | TRBJ2-1 | many | . | TRBV13
CASSVDRLIGEKLFF | TGTGCCAGCAGCGTAGATAGGTTGATCGGTGAAAAACTGTTTTTT | TRBJ1-4 | many | . | TRBV9
CASTQDGYNEQFF | TGTGCCAGCACCCAGGACGGCTACAATGAGCAGTTCTTC | TRBJ2-1 | many | . | TRBV5-4
CASSLQGTYEQYF | TGTGCCAGCAGCTTACAGGGAACGTACGAGCAGTACTTC | TRBJ2-7 | many | . | TRBV27
CSAVSGYNEQFF | TGCAGTGCGGTTAGCGGCTACAATGAGCAGTTCTTC | TRBJ2-1 | few | . | TRBV20-1
CASSAGFSYGYTF | TGTGCCAGCAGCGCAGGGTTTAGCTATGGCTACACCTTC | TRBJ1-2 | many | . | TRBV12-3/TRBV12-4
CASSTGGAYGYTF | TGTGCCAGCAGCACCGGGGGGGCCTATGGCTACACCTTC | TRBJ1-2 | many | . | TRBV11-2
CAISAGQFQETQYF | TGTGCCATCAGTGCCGGACAGTTCCAAGAGACCCAGTACTTC | TRBJ2-5 | many | . | TRBV10-3
CSARGGRGRETQYF | TGCAGTGCTAGGGGAGGCAGGGGGCGAGAGACCCAGTACTTC | TRBJ2-5 | many | TRBD1 | TRBV20-1
CASSGLAGVSEQFF | TGTGCCAGCTCGGGACTAGCGGGGGTTAGTGAGCAGTTCTTC | TRBJ2-1 | . | TRBD2 | TRBV9
CASSLTGGQGNQPQHF | TGTGCCAGTAGTCTGACAGGGGGGCAAGGCAATCAGCCCCAGCATTTT | TRBJ1-5 | many | TRBD1 | TRBV19
CASSLTPGKETQYF | TGCGCCAGCAGCTTAACCCCAGGGAAGGAGACGCAGTATTTT | TRBJ2-3 | many | . | TRBV5-1
CASSFPAMGVYEQYF | TGCGCCAGCAGCTTTCCCGCGATGGGGGTCTACGAGCAGTACTTC | TRBJ2-7 | many | . | TRBV5-1
CASSFLAGGRGNEQFF | TGTGCCAGCAGCTTTTTGGCGGGGGGGCGAGGCAATGAGCAGTTCTTC | TRBJ2-1 | few | TRBD2 | TRBV7-6
CASSEEGTGIYGYTF | TGTGCCAGCAGTGAAGAAGGGACAGGGATCTATGGCTACACCTTC | TRBJ1-2 | many | TRBD1 | TRBV6-1
CASSHDQRAHYGYTF | TGTGCCAGCAGCCACGACCAGCGTGCCCACTATGGCTACACCTTC | TRBJ1-2 | many | . | TRBV3-1
CSVDPRPGELFF | TGCAGCGTTGACCCCAGGCCCGGGGAGCTGTTTTTT | TRBJ2-2 | many | . | TRBV29-1
CASSPGTGGVYGYTF | TGCGCCAGCAGCCCCGGGACAGGGGGCGTCTATGGCTACACCTTC | TRBJ1-2 | . | TRBD1 | TRBV5-1
CASTLGPLNAYEQYF | TGTGCCAGCACCCTGGGTCCTCTTAATGCCTACGAGCAGTACTTC | TRBJ2-7 | many | . | TRBV18
CAISEGLRGGADTQYF | TGTGCCATCAGTGAGGGGTTGCGCGGGGGCGCAGATACGCAGTATTTT | TRBJ2-3 | many | . | TRBV10-3
CSARRQGSAYTEAFF | TGCAGTGCTAGGAGGCAGGGGTCGGCGTACACTGAAGCTTTCTTT | TRBJ1-1 | many | . | TRBV20-1
CASSLGGPRNTIYF | TGCGCCAGCAGCTTGGGGGGTCCCCGAAACACCATATATTTT | TRBJ1-3 | many | . | TRBV5-1
CSAREGTSGAFF | TGCAGTGCTAGAGAAGGGACCTCTGGGGCTTTCTTT | TRBJ1-1 | many | . | TRBV20-1